The 7 T cell receptor beta chains listed next were all sequenced from one sample in a study of molecular identifiers for immune sequencing clone quantification. TCRdb re-derived calls from the PCR reads in MiXCR, one entry per CDR3 protein. The table includes over 600,000 distinct CDR3 sequences, nearly 20% detected once. Sequencing input: naive CD8+ T cells from blood, with Jurkat cell RNA spiked in. As to subset: FACS-sorted CD8+CD4-CCR7+CD45RA+ naive T cells. These receptors all stem from a human donor in good health. Some libraries in this study had Jurkat cell RNA spiked in.

Remarks on this clonotype: With a much larger clone just one base away, this may be a read error. This rearrangement joins TRBV28 to TRBJ1-2; D is uncertain. CDR1 and CDR2 from the germline V gene are MDHEN and SYDVKM. Trimming stripped 6 bases from V and 5 bases from J, with 13 bases between. The CDR3 consists of 13 residues. This CDR3 reads CASSRRASYGYTF. The CDR3 nucleotides read TGTGCCAGCAGCCGGAGAGCCAGTTATGGCTACACCTTC.

CDR3 bases: TGTGCCAGCAGGGCACGGGACAGGGTTGACTATGGCTACACCTTC. Protein: CASRARDRVDYGYTF. The V call is TRBV27, the J call TRBJ1-2; 9 bases line up with TRBD1. The CDR3 consists of 15 residues. The V and J ends lost 6 bases and 3 bases, in that order; junction bases with no gene match: 8. Germline V gene data show CDR1 as MNHEY and CDR2 as SMNVEV (reference sequence).

This clonotype was seen repeatedly, ten times or more. The V gene is TRBV9, the J gene TRBJ2-7; 9 bases agree with TRBD1. The ends lost 4 bases at V and 1 base at J; junction bases unmatched: 6. Germline CDR1 and CDR2: SGDLS and YYNGEE. The CDR3 length is 15 residues. This CDR3 is CASSRGGQGSYEQYF. The CDR3 DNA sequence: TGTGCCAGCAGCAGAGGGGGACAGGGTTCCTACGAGCAGTACTTC.

This clonotype was seen repeatedly, ten times or more. The chain couples TRBV29-1 to TRBJ1-1, with 7 bases lining up with TRBD1. J lost 6 bases, V lost 4 bases, and 5 bases had no gene match. The CDR3 contains 12 residues. Per germline, CDR1 SQVTM and CDR2 ANQGSEA. CDR3 loop: CSVGQGMAEAFF. CDR3 nucleotides: TGCAGCGTTGGACAGGGTATGGCTGAAGCTTTCTTT.

With regard to this clonotype: This may arise from a read error, as a much more abundant clone is one base away. Because it lacks the conserved phenylalanine or tryptophan at the end, this CDR3 is likely a read error. V and J are TRBV12-3 or TRBV12-4 and TRBJ1-6, with 9 bases identical to TRBD1. There are 14 residues in the CDR3. Trimming at V came to 5 bases and at J to 10 bases, leaving 6 bases not matched to a gene. DNA for the CDR3: TGTGCCAGCAGTCACCGGGACAGGGTATCACCCCTCCACTTA. This translates into CASSHRDRVSPLHL.

The V and J genes are TRBV7-6 and TRBJ2-7; 10 nucleotides line up with TRBD1. Trimming at V came to 5 bases and at J to 9 bases, leaving 10 bases not matched to a gene. This CDR3 has 14 residues. In germline, CDR1 is SGHVS, CDR2 FNYEAQ. CDR3 in amino acids: CASSAADRGSGQYF. The CDR3 nucleotides read TGTGCCAGCAGCGCGGCGGACAGGGGGTCCGGGCAGTACTTC.

This clonotype was seen ten or more times. This sequence joins TRBV25-1 and TRBJ2-7; D assignment may be TRBD1 or TRBD2 (5 bases each). CDR1 and CDR2 from the germline V gene are MGHDK and SYGVNS. Trimming took 5 bases from V and 4 from J, leaving 21 bases between them. CDR3 length: 16 residues. CDR3 loop: CASSQGGGPPSYEQYF. CDR3 DNA sequence: TGTGCCAGCAGTCAGGGTGGGGGTCCCCCTAGTTACGAGCAGTACTTC.